The 20 T cell receptor beta chains below come from one sample, sequenced in a study of cytotoxic CD8 clonotypes in ibrutinib-treated CLL. Some clones are missing from TCRdb's copy, which holds only in-frame ones; the method was immunoSEQ multiplex PCR. The repertoire holds approximately 42,000 clones, with almost 70% as singletons. Material: PBMCs, obtained after 12 months of ibrutinib treatment. These receptors all come from a human donor with chronic lymphocytic leukemia.

This chain uses TRBV6-1 with TRBJ1-5; D is ambiguous. The length of the CDR3 is 13 residues. Per the germline V gene, CDR1 is MNHNS and CDR2 is SASEGT. Trimming cost V 8 bases and J 1 base, with 9 bases left between them. DNA of the CDR3: TGTGCCAGCTTCCGAACAAGCAATCAGCCCCAGCATTTT. This gives the protein CASFRTSNQPQHF.

The chain couples TRBV18 to TRBJ1-1; 9 bases align to TRBD1. The CDR3 is 15 residues long. From germline, CDR1 is KGHSH and CDR2 LQKENI. V shed 3 bases, J shed 1 base, and the junction held 3 bases outside the gene matches. CDR3 DNA sequence: TGTGCCAGCTCACCCATGGGACAGGGGAACACTGAAGCTTTCTTT. Protein: CASSPMGQGNTEAFF.

This chain joins TRBV4-2 and TRBJ2-1; 8 positions agree with TRBD2. In germline, CDR1 is LGHNA, CDR2 YNFKEQ. The V gene end was trimmed by 5 bases and the J gene end by 3 bases; junction bases not matched to a gene: 6. The CDR3 has 15 amino acids. For the CDR3, the DNA is TGTGCCAGCAGCGGGAGCGGGAGTCTCTACAATGAGCAGTTCTTC. Translation gives CASSGSGSLYNEQFF.

The genes are TRBV6-5 and TRBJ1-4; D is possibly TRBD1 (5 bases). This CDR3 spans 16 amino acids. Germline CDR1 is MNHEY and CDR2 is SVGAGI. Trimming took 3 bases from V and 2 from J, leaving 13 bases between them. DNA for the CDR3: TGTGCCAGCAGTTATCTCCCACAGGCCACTAATGAAAAACTGTTTTTT. It specifies CASSYLPQATNEKLFF.

The CDR3 nucleotides are TGTGCCAGTAGTCCCCGGCCCCCCGACGGATATAGCAATCAGCCCCAGCATTTT. Translating gives CASSPRPPDGYSNQPQHF. This chain links TRBV19 with TRBJ1-5; D not resolved. Germline assignment: CDR1 LNHDA and CDR2 SQIVND (reference sequence). The CDR3 consists of 18 residues. The germline V and J ends were trimmed by 5 bases and 0 bases, with 20 bases remaining between them.

This clone was counted once. This chain connects TRBV7-8 to TRBJ2-3; 7 positions match TRBD1. The germline V gene encodes CDR1 SGHVS and CDR2 FQNEAQ. This CDR3 comprises 17 residues. V dropped 0 bases and J dropped 2; count of bases not matched to a gene: 8. CDR3 sequence reads: CASSLAGQSRNTDTQYF. CDR3 nucleotide sequence: TGTGCCAGCAGCTTAGCGGGACAGTCCCGCAACACAGATACGCAGTATTTT. The variable domain in full, completed from reference TRBV7-8 and TRBJ2-3, reads GAGVSQSPRYKVAKRGQDVALRCDPISGHVSLFWYQQALGQGPEFLTYFQNEAQLDKSGLPSDRFFAERPEGSVSTLKIQRTQQEDSAVYLCASSLAGQSRNTDTQYFGPGTRLTVL.

The rearrangement uses TRBV7-2 and TRBJ2-7; tentative D call: TRBD1 (6 bases). Trimming left V 5 bases short and J 2 bases short, with 13 bases between. Germline assignment: CDR1 SGHTA and CDR2 FQGNSA. The CDR3 totals 14 residues. CDR3 region: CASSGGHGPYEQYF. The CDR3 nucleotides are TGTGCCAGCAGCGGGGGACACGGCCCCTACGAGCAGTACTTC.

This clone has just a few counts. V gene TRBV18 combines with J gene TRBJ1-1; 7 nucleotides agree with TRBD1. This CDR3 has 15 amino acids. V lost 6 bases and J lost 4; bases outside the gene matches: 11. The germline V gene encodes CDR1 KGHSH and CDR2 LQKENI. The CDR3 region is CASSPPGPGGTEAFF. The DNA of the CDR3 is TGTGCCAGCTCTCCTCCGGGTCCAGGGGGCACTGAAGCTTTCTTT.

This clone showed up just once. The chain combines TRBV7-3 with TRBJ2-3, with a possible D match to TRBD1 (5 bases). V was cut by 2 bases and J by 5 bases, with 8 bases left in between. The CDR3 contains 13 residues. Germline V gene sequence: CDR1 SGHTA, CDR2 FQGTGA. CDR3 in amino acids: CASSLGREDTQYF. The CDR3 DNA reads as TGTGCCAGCAGCTTAGGCAGGGAAGATACGCAGTATTTT.

V gene TRBV6-6 combines with J gene TRBJ2-7, with TRBD1 matching over 8 bases. CDR1 is MNHNY, CDR2 SVGAGI, per germline (reference sequence). The trim removed 4 bases at V and 3 bases at J, leaving 2 bases unmatched. This CDR3 is 13 amino acids long. The CDR3 loop reads CASSFTGGYEQYF. The CDR3, as DNA: TGTGCCAGCAGTTTCACAGGGGGCTACGAGCAGTACTTC.

The V and J genes are TRBV7-2 and TRBJ2-3; no firm D call. Germline loops: CDR1 SGHTA, CDR2 FQGNSA. The CDR3 spans 13 residues. Trimming took 1 base from V and 6 from J, leaving 8 bases between them. In DNA, the CDR3 is TGTGCCAGCAGCTTAGGCTCGCCCGATACGCAGTATTTT. Translation gives CASSLGSPDTQYF.

The V and J genes are TRBV10-3 and TRBJ2-7, with 8 bases matching TRBD2. This CDR3 has 12 residues. CDR1 and CDR2 from the germline V gene are ENHRY and SYGVKD. J lost 5 bases, V lost 6 bases, and 3 bases had no gene match. The CDR3 loop reads CAISSGSHEQYF. CDR3 DNA: TGTGCCATCAGCAGCGGGAGCCACGAGCAGTACTTC.

The rearrangement joins TRBV7-8 to TRBJ2-7; D remains unclear. CDR1 SGHVS and CDR2 FQNEAQ come from the germline V gene. The CDR3 runs to 11 residues. With 5 bases removed from V and 6 bases from J, the gap between germline ends came to 8 bases. The CDR3 reads CASSQDSEQYF. CDR3 DNA: TGTGCCAGCAGCCAAGATAGCGAGCAGTACTTC.

The rearrangement uses TRBV25-1 and TRBJ2-7; 7 bases line up with TRBD1. This CDR3 has 16 amino acids. Germline V gene lookup returns CDR1 MGHDK and CDR2 SYGVNS. The junction had 10 bases not matched to a gene; V was cut back by 4 bases and J by 1 base. The CDR3 coding sequence is TGTGCCAGCAGTGGAATTGTCGGGACAGTTTCCTACGAGCAGTACTTC. It translates to CASSGIVGTVSYEQYF.

There are a few counts of this clone. The gene calls are TRBV27 and TRBJ2-6; 8 bases map to TRBD2. V shed 7 bases, J shed 4 bases, and the junction held 6 bases outside the gene matches. This CDR3 comprises 15 residues. Germline V gene sequence: CDR1 MNHEY, CDR2 SMNVEV (reference sequence). The CDR3 region has the DNA TGTGCCAGCAAACGACTAGCGTCAGGGGCCAACGTCCTGACTTTC. It translates to CASKRLASGANVLTF.

The rearrangement uses TRBV18 and TRBJ2-1; TRBD1 agrees at 9 bases. Trimming cost V 0 bases and J 6 bases; bases outside gene matches: 3. The CDR3 covers 15 residues. Germline V gene sequence: CDR1 KGHSH, CDR2 LQKENI. CDR3 loop: CASSPPGQGTNEQFF. The CDR3, as DNA: TGTGCCAGCTCACCACCGGGACAGGGTACCAATGAGCAGTTCTTC.

In this sample, this clone turned up a few times. CDR3 nucleotide sequence: TGTGCCAGCAGCAAGCTCGCCGCACTAGCGGGAGAGGGCCTCGCAGATACGCAGTATTTT. Translated, it gives CASSKLAALAGEGLADTQYF. The genes are TRBV21-1 and TRBJ2-3; the table's TRBD2 call for D was not verified on the DNA. TRBV21-1 is flagged as a pseudogene. The CDR3 is 20 residues long.

The rearrangement uses TRBV29-1 and TRBJ1-3; D perhaps matches TRBD1 (5 bases). From germline, CDR1 is SQVTM and CDR2 ANQGSEA. This CDR3 region has 16 residues. The DNA of the CDR3 is TGCAGTGCATACTCGGGGACTACAATCTCTGGAAACACCATATATTTT. Translation: CSAYSGTTISGNTIYF.

This chain connects TRBV30 to TRBJ1-1; D gene unclear. The CDR3 loop spans 12 amino acids. V shed 8 bases and J shed 1 base, with 11 bases lying between them. CDR1 GTSNPN and CDR2 SVGIG come from the germline V gene (reference sequence). CDR3 sequence: CAATRENTEAFF. The CDR3 DNA is TGTGCCGCTACTCGCGAGAACACTGAAGCTTTCTTT.

This chain links TRBV19 with TRBJ2-1; TRBD2 might be the D (5 bases). The CDR3 is 14 residues long. V lost 3 bases to trimming and J lost 5 bases, with 11 bases between them. Looked up from germline, CDR1 is LNHDA and CDR2 is SQIVND (reference sequence). Written as DNA, the CDR3 is TGTGCCAGTAGTATCCCCCGAGCGGACAATGAGCAGTTCTTC. This codes for CASSIPRADNEQFF.